This record concerns one T cell receptor beta chain sequence. The data stem from a study of blood T cell repertoires in COVID-19. Across the whole study: PBMCs, B-cell-depleted T cells, or T cells were the source of the cDNA or gDNA that made up the material.

Unmatched junction bases numbered 11, after V lost 10 bases and J lost 5 bases. Looked up from germline, CDR1 is WSHSY and CDR2 is SAAADI. CDR3 length: 14 residues. Original handling: Reference gene primer amplification in the assay estimated nucleated cell counts. Here immunoSEQ multiplex PCR was the method, and the copy in TCRdb shows in-frame clones only, minus some. That table supplies the V and J calls and clone size; D and trimming were determined from the DNA. Of more than 45,000 clones in the sample, 86% were seen once. The source is a man aged 80 or over with acute or convalescent COVID-19. Source material: peripheral blood. The chain links TRBV10-2 to TRBJ2-1; 7 bases align to TRBD1. This chain's CDR3 is CATFSGTVDNEQFF. CDR3 bases: TGCGCCACCTTCTCCGGGACAGTAGACAATGAGCAGTTCTTC.